A single sample is the source of the 7 T cell receptor beta chains below, sequenced in a study of OX40 agonist ivuxolimab in advanced cancers. TCRdb's table, derived via immunoSEQ multiplex PCR, lists solely in-frame clones and lacks some. The sample has about 50,000 clones, about nine tenths seen once. The sample here was CD4+ or CD8+ T cells sorted from blood, taken in a trial of the OX40 agonist ivuxolimab. The receptors come from an adult with an advanced solid tumor such as melanoma, head and neck, liver or kidney cancer.

The chain recombines TRBV5-1 with TRBJ2-1; 14 bases agree with TRBD2. This CDR3 is 16 amino acids long. Germline CDR1 and CDR2: SGHRS and YFSETQ. J was trimmed by 8 bases and V by 4 bases; bases with no gene match: 8. CDR3 protein: CASSLGLAGVVDEQFF. Here the CDR3 DNA reads TGCGCCAGCAGCCTGGGACTAGCGGGAGTAGTCGATGAGCAGTTCTTC.

This clone was detected only once. CDR3 amino acids: CASSLTTWVQETQYF. The CDR3 DNA follows: TGTGCCAGCAGCCTTACAACGTGGGTCCAAGAGACCCAGTACTTC. The chain links TRBV11-2 to TRBJ2-5; unclear D gene. V lost 5 bases to trimming and J lost 1 base, with 14 bases between them. Germline V gene lookup returns CDR1 SGHAT and CDR2 FQNNGV. The CDR3 sequence is 15 residues long.

V usage is TRBV28 and J usage is TRBJ2-5, with TRBD1 matching over 9 bases. V was clipped by 6 bases and J by 6 bases; unmatched bases: 8. This CDR3 spans 14 amino acids. Germline CDR1 and CDR2: MDHEN and SYDVKM. CDR3 sequence reads: CASRAGTGRKTQYF. CDR3 nucleotide sequence: TGTGCCAGCAGGGCCGGGACAGGGAGGAAGACCCAGTACTTC.

The chain carries TRBV5-5 and TRBJ2-7; the match to TRBD2 covers 15 bases. The V gene's germline CDR1 is SGHKS and CDR2 YYEKEE (reference sequence). This CDR3 spans 15 amino acids. With V trimmed by 4 bases and J by 4 bases, 3 bases remained unmatched. The DNA of the CDR3 is TGTGCCAGCAGCCCCGGACTAGCGGGAGGGTACGAGCAGTACTTC. Translation gives CASSPGLAGGYEQYF.

This clone turned up a few times. V usage is TRBV4-1 and J usage is TRBJ1-1; weak D call: TRBD1 (6 bases). CDR3 size: 19 residues. The ends were cut back, 2 bases at V and 1 base at J, with 23 bases in the middle. The germline gives CDR1 MGHRA, CDR2 YSYEKL. The CDR3 DNA reads TGCGCCAGCAGCCAAAACCTACTCCCAACCGGGACACGGAACACTGAAGCTTTCTTT. Its protein is CASSQNLLPTGTRNTEAFF.

The chain recombines TRBV27 with TRBJ1-4; D is perhaps TRBD1 (5 bases). The CDR3 has 15 residues. Germline CDR1 and CDR2: MNHEY and SMNVEV (reference sequence). V lost 4 bases to trimming and J lost 3 bases, with 12 bases between them. CDR3 DNA sequence: TGTGCCAGCAGTTCCCAGGGTCAAGCTAATGAAAAACTGTTTTTT. Protein: CASSSQGQANEKLFF. Looking up the rest from reference TRBV27 and TRBJ1-4 gives the full variable domain: EAQVTQNPRYLITVTGKKLTVTCSQNMNHEYMSWYRQDPGLGLRQIYYSMNVEVTDKGDVPEGYKVSRKEKRNFPLILESPSPNQTSLYFCASSSQGQANEKLFFGSGTQLSVL.

CDR3 in DNA: TGTGCCAGCAGCCCAGGGTCTGGGGCCAACGTCCTGACTTTC. This translates into CASSPGSGANVLTF. The chain joins TRBV7-9 to TRBJ2-6, with TRBD1 as a possible D gene (5 bases). Germline V gene data show CDR1 as SEHNR and CDR2 as FQNEAQ (reference sequence). V lost 5 bases, J lost 1 base, and 6 bases lay in between. There are 14 residues in the CDR3.